These 28 T cell receptor beta chains were all obtained from the same sample, sequenced in a study of PD-1 blockade in classical Hodgkin lymphoma. Profiling relied on immunoSEQ multiplex PCR, and the TCRdb table lists in-frame clones only, not all of them. Of some 31,000 clones listed, approximately 94% are singletons. Stated time point: newly diagnosed, previously untreated cHL patient sample. Material: peripheral blood mononuclear cells (PBMCs). Receptors originate from a human donor with classical Hodgkin lymphoma.

The V and J genes are TRBV6-1 and TRBJ2-2; 8 nucleotides match TRBD2. Trimming took 4 bases from V and 4 from J; bases not matched to a gene: 5. The CDR3 loop spans 15 amino acids. Germline lookup yields CDR1 MNHNS and CDR2 SASEGT. The CDR3 sequence is CASSGLGLVTGELFF. Here the CDR3 DNA reads TGTGCCAGCAGTGGCCTGGGACTAGTCACCGGGGAGCTGTTTTTT.

This chain connects TRBV30 to TRBJ2-5, with D unclear. V was clipped by 0 bases and J by 1 base, with 6 bases between them. The CDR3 extends over 13 amino acids. CDR1 is GTSNPN and CDR2 is SVGIG in the germline V gene (reference sequence). The CDR3 reads CAWSVEFQETQYF. The CDR3 nucleotides are TGTGCCTGGAGTGTTGAATTCCAAGAGACCCAGTACTTC.

The chain combines TRBV4-1 with TRBJ2-1; 12 bases map to TRBD2. Looked up from germline, CDR1 is MGHRA and CDR2 is YSYEKL. Losses at the gene ends were 0 bases for V and 13 bases for J; bases not matched to a gene: 7. The CDR3 runs to 15 residues. CDR3: CASSQDLAGGPFQFF. CDR3 bases: TGCGCCAGCAGCCAAGACCTAGCGGGGGGGCCATTTCAGTTCTTC.

This chain links TRBV5-4 with TRBJ2-7, with TRBD1 matching 7 bases. Germline CDR1 and CDR2: SGHNT and YYREEE (reference sequence). The CDR3 is 16 residues long. The junction had 11 bases not matched to a gene; V was cut back by 4 bases and J by 1 base. The CDR3 reads CASSQTPDRESYEQYF. The CDR3, as DNA: TGTGCCAGCAGCCAAACACCCGACAGGGAATCCTACGAGCAGTACTTC.

The J gene is TRBJ1-2, the V gene TRBV27, with D possibly being TRBD1 (6 bases). The CDR3 has 14 amino acids. Looked up from germline, CDR1 is MNHEY and CDR2 is SMNVEV (reference sequence). Trimming stripped 5 bases from V and 3 bases from J, with 13 bases between. The CDR3 region is CASSADRLHYGYTF. The CDR3, as DNA: TGTGCCAGCAGTGCCGACAGGCTTCACTATGGCTACACCTTC.

This clone has a single count. The chain carries TRBV5-4 and TRBJ1-2, with D hard to call. Germline V CDR1 and CDR2: SGHNT, YYREEE (reference sequence). The CDR3 consists of 13 residues. The V and J ends lost 0 bases and 2 bases respectively, with 5 bases between them. CDR3 sequence (DNA): TGTGCCAGCAGCTTGGCCGAGAACTATGGCTACACCTTC. This translates into CASSLAENYGYTF.

V usage is TRBV6-4 and J usage is TRBJ2-3, with TRBD2 identical over 7 bases. Germline values: CDR1 MRHNA, CDR2 SNTAGT. V was clipped by 3 bases and J by 4 bases; unmatched bases: 4. The CDR3 contains 14 residues. The CDR3 protein is CASSEGGDADTQYF. DNA of the CDR3: TGTGCCAGCAGTGAGGGGGGGGACGCAGATACGCAGTATTTT.

The rearrangement joins TRBV18 to TRBJ2-2; no definite D call. CDR3 length: 15 residues. V was trimmed by 2 bases and J by 3 bases, leaving 10 bases between them. Germline CDR1 is KGHSH and CDR2 is LQKENI. The CDR3 sequence: CASSPSSYYTGELFF. CDR3 nucleotide sequence: TGTGCCAGCTCACCATCGAGTTATTACACCGGGGAGCTGTTTTTT. Based on the CDR3 plus reference TRBV18 and TRBJ2-2, the full variable domain is NAGVMQNPRHLVRRRGQEARLRCSPMKGHSHVYWYRQLPEEGLKFMVYLQKENIIDESGMPKERFSAEFPKEGPSILRIQQVVRGDSAAYFCASSPSSYYTGELFFGEGSRLTVL.

The rearrangement joins TRBV6-1 to TRBJ1-2; a weak D match, TRBD1 (6 bases). Germline lookup yields CDR1 MNHNS and CDR2 SASEGT. The V and J ends lost 8 bases and 6 bases respectively, with 10 bases between them. The CDR3 extends over 11 amino acids. The CDR3 nucleotides are TGTGCCAGCGCCCAGGGGAATGGCTACACCTTC. It translates to CASAQGNGYTF.

The V call is TRBV28, the J call TRBJ2-1, with D unclear. V gave up 7 bases and J gave up 7 bases, with 11 bases separating them. This CDR3 has 12 amino acids. Per germline, CDR1 MDHEN and CDR2 SYDVKM. The CDR3 region is CASNLPGNEQFF. The CDR3 DNA follows: TGTGCCAGCAACCTCCCGGGTAATGAGCAGTTCTTC.

The chain employs TRBV27 and TRBJ1-2; no firm D call. V was trimmed by 4 bases and J by 5 bases, leaving 14 bases between them. In germline, CDR1 is MNHEY, CDR2 SMNVEV (reference sequence). The CDR3 is 14 residues long. The CDR3 region is CASSSLGGRYGYTF. The CDR3 nucleotides are TGTGCCAGCAGTTCCCTAGGAGGGAGATATGGCTACACCTTC.

The chain has TRBV5-4 and TRBJ1-2, with 11 bases that match TRBD1. The CDR3 contains 15 residues. After removal of 4 bases from V and 8 bases from J, the junction contained 10 bases not matched to a gene. The germline V gene encodes CDR1 SGHNT and CDR2 YYREEE (reference sequence). CDR3 sequence reads: CASSQEDRGLGGYTF. DNA of the CDR3: TGTGCCAGCAGCCAGGAGGACAGGGGGCTTGGAGGCTACACCTTC.

The chain has TRBV27 and TRBJ2-5, with TRBD2 identical over 10 bases. V gave up 5 bases and J gave up 4 bases; unmatched junction bases: 7. CDR1 is MNHEY, CDR2 SMNVEV, per germline (reference sequence). The CDR3 loop spans 15 amino acids. This chain's CDR3 is CASSPRLAGSETQYF. As DNA, the CDR3 is TGTGCCAGCAGTCCCAGACTAGCGGGTTCAGAGACCCAGTACTTC.

The chain uses TRBV12-5 and TRBJ2-1; D is possibly TRBD1 or TRBD2 (5 bases each). Germline V gene sequence: CDR1 LGHNT, CDR2 FRNRAP. Trimming took 0 bases from V and 4 from J, leaving 22 bases between them. This CDR3 comprises 19 residues. The CDR3 loop is CASGLVLGLYSRTYNEQFF. The CDR3 DNA is TGTGCTAGTGGTTTGGTACTGGGGCTTTACAGTAGGACTTACAATGAGCAGTTCTTC.

The chain recombines TRBV11-2 with TRBJ1-2; the D is unclear. Trimming removed 3 bases at V and 0 bases at J, with 20 bases between. Germline CDR1 reads SGHAT; CDR2 reads FQNNGV. The CDR3 length is 18 residues. CDR3 sequence (DNA): TGTGCCAGCAGCTTTGCAGGCGGATCTGCTATAACTAACTATGGCTACACCTTC. It codes for CASSFAGGSAITNYGYTF.

This clone has a single count. The chain links TRBV7-9 to TRBJ1-1, with D unresolved. This CDR3 has 15 residues. CDR1 and CDR2 (germline): SEHNR, FQNEAQ (reference sequence). V was cut by 2 bases and J by 1 base, with 11 bases left in between. The CDR3 DNA is TGTGCCAGCAGCTTATTGTACAGCAGGAACACTGAAGCTTTCTTT. Protein: CASSLLYSRNTEAFF.

This chain joins TRBV4-2 and TRBJ1-6; tentative D call: TRBD1 (5 bases). CDR3 length equals 15 residues. The V gene lost 0 bases and the J gene lost 4 bases, with 7 bases spanning the gap. In germline, CDR1 is LGHNA, CDR2 YNFKEQ. The CDR3 DNA reads TGTGCCAGCAGCCAAGATCCAGGGTATAATTCACCCCTCCACTTT. It yields the protein CASSQDPGYNSPLHF.

V gene TRBV7-2 combines with J gene TRBJ2-2, with unresolved D. V lost 3 bases, J lost 8 bases, and 13 bases lay in between. CDR3 size: 14 residues. Per germline, CDR1 SGHTA and CDR2 FQGNSA. CDR3 nucleotides: TGTGCCAGCAGCTTCCAGAACCTAAGAGGGGAGCTGTTTTTT. This translates into CASSFQNLRGELFF.

V gene TRBV6-1 combines with J gene TRBJ1-2, with 9 positions matching TRBD1. Germline values: CDR1 MNHNS, CDR2 SASEGT. V lost 5 bases, J lost 8 bases, and 9 bases stayed unmatched. This CDR3 is 14 amino acids long. CDR3 sequence reads: CASSPPGQGGGYTF. The CDR3 DNA reads as TGTGCCAGCAGTCCACCGGGACAGGGAGGCGGCTACACCTTC.

This chain joins TRBV19 and TRBJ2-1; possible D gene TRBD2, 5 bases. CDR1 is LNHDA and CDR2 is SQIVND in the germline V gene (reference sequence). This CDR3 contains 13 residues. V was trimmed by 4 bases and J by 6 bases, leaving 10 bases between them. The CDR3 here is CASSNLLVNEQFF. In nucleotides, the CDR3 is TGTGCCAGTAGTAATCTACTAGTCAATGAGCAGTTCTTC.

V and J are TRBV19 and TRBJ1-1, with D tentatively TRBD1 (5 bases). The V gene lost 4 bases and the J gene lost 3 bases, with 9 bases spanning the gap. This CDR3 has 13 amino acids. The germline gives CDR1 LNHDA, CDR2 SQIVND (reference sequence). CDR3 sequence reads: CASSTRDDTEAFF. The CDR3, as DNA: TGTGCCAGTAGTACTCGGGACGACACTGAAGCTTTCTTT.

CDR3 loop: CAISEAGTTNTEAFF. The CDR3 bases are TGTGCCATCAGTGAGGCCGGGACAACGAACACTGAAGCTTTCTTT. The genes are TRBV10-3 and TRBJ1-1, with a tentative D call TRBD1 (6 bases). V was shortened by 2 bases and J by 1 base, with 11 bases between the two germline ends. Germline V gene lookup returns CDR1 ENHRY and CDR2 SYGVKD. The CDR3 runs to 15 residues.

This chain connects TRBV7-9 to TRBJ1-1; D unresolved. Germline values: CDR1 SEHNR, CDR2 FQNEAQ (reference sequence). Trimming removed 1 base from V and 5 bases from J, with 11 bases in between. This CDR3 is built from 14 residues. The CDR3 protein is CASSLVSRNTEAFF. As DNA, the CDR3 is TGTGCCAGCAGCTTAGTATCCCGGAATACTGAAGCTTTCTTT.

V usage is TRBV5-4 and J usage is TRBJ2-5, with D unresolved. The V end lost 1 base, the J end lost 2 bases, and 6 bases lay between the germline ends. The CDR3 loop spans 13 amino acids. The germline CDR1 and CDR2 sequences are SGHNT and YYREEE (reference sequence). The CDR3 sequence is CASSLSSQETQYF. CDR3 in DNA: TGTGCCAGCAGCTTGAGCTCTCAAGAGACCCAGTACTTC. Full variable domain (remainder filled in from reference TRBV5-4 and TRBJ2-5): ETGVTQSPTHLIKTRGQQVTLRCSSQSGHNTVSWYQQALGQGPQFIFQYYREEENGRGNFPPRFSGLQFPNYSSELNVNALELDDSALYLCASSLSSQETQYFGPGTRLLVL.

This clone was detected only once. For the CDR3, the DNA is TGTGCTAGTGGTTTGGTACCTTTTCGGGTTTCGGGGAGGGACTCTGGAAACACCATATATTTT. Translating gives CASGLVPFRVSGRDSGNTIYF. This rearrangement joins TRBV12-5 to TRBJ1-3, with unresolved D. The CDR3 extends over 21 amino acids. Deletions cut 0 bases from V and 0 bases from J, with 24 bases between. Germline V lookup: CDR1 LGHNT, CDR2 FRNRAP. Looking up the rest from reference TRBV12-5 and TRBJ1-3 gives the full variable domain: DARVTQTPRHKVTEMGQEVTMRCQPILGHNTVFWYRQTMMQGLELLAYFRNRAPLDDSGMPKDRFSAEMPDATLATLKIQPSEPRDSAVYFCASGLVPFRVSGRDSGNTIYFGEGSWLTVV.

The rearrangement links TRBV30 to TRBJ1-2, with D hard to call. V was clipped by 2 bases and J by 8 bases, with 12 bases between them. CDR1 is GTSNPN and CDR2 is SVGIG in the germline V gene (reference sequence). The CDR3 is 12 residues long. CDR3 DNA: TGTGCCTGGAGTCCAACATCGGTCGGCTACACCTTC. It encodes CAWSPTSVGYTF.

The rearrangement links TRBV4-1 to TRBJ2-3; tentatively, D is TRBD1 (6 bases). This CDR3 spans 15 amino acids. The V end lost 4 bases, the J end lost 3 bases, and 14 bases lay between the germline ends. Germline CDR1 MGHRA, CDR2 YSYEKL. The DNA of the CDR3 is TGCGCCAGCAGCCTTTTTGGACAGTTTACAGATACGCAGTATTTT. Translated, it gives CASSLFGQFTDTQYF.

This clone showed up just once. The chain employs TRBV27 and TRBJ1-4; 7 bases map to TRBD1. The CDR3 sequence is 15 residues long. Germline CDR1 reads MNHEY; CDR2 reads SMNVEV (reference sequence). With 3 bases clipped from V and 6 bases from J, the junction kept 7 bases outside the gene matches. The CDR3 coding sequence is TGTGCCAGCAGTTTGGGGACAGTTGTCTATGAAAAACTGTTTTTT. This codes for CASSLGTVVYEKLFF.